What follows is one T cell receptor beta chain and its context. The antigen remains undetermined. This sample is drawn from a study of OX40 agonist ivuxolimab in advanced cancers. Across the study: Ivuxolimab, an antibody acting as an agonist of OX40 (CD134), was used to treat patients. Hepatocellular carcinoma, melanoma, renal cell or head and neck cancer affected the dose-escalation patients.

Only in-frame clones appear in the TCRdb table, and some are missing; sequencing was by immunoSEQ multiplex PCR. The table includes about 30,000 clones, around 87% detected once. In germline, CDR1 is ENHRY, CDR2 SYGVKD. The CDR3 is 16 amino acids. V lost 0 bases and J lost 2, with 14 bases in between. Overall study results and limits: At 0.1 to 3.0 mg/kg and by week 6, CD4+ and CD8+ T cells in the blood had expanded clonally.

The source of this sequence is an adult with an advanced solid tumor such as melanoma, head and neck, liver or kidney cancer. The source was CD4+ or CD8+ T cells sorted from blood, collected in a trial of the OX40 agonist ivuxolimab. The chain employs TRBV10-3 and TRBJ2-7; maybe TRBD2 (6 bases). The DNA of the CDR3 is TGTGCCATCAGTGAGTCCCCGGCGGGGACCCCCTACGAGCAGTACTTC. Translated, it gives CAISESPAGTPYEQYF.